Listed below are T cell receptor beta chains from one sample, sequenced in a study of blood T cell repertoires in COVID-19. Sequencing used immunoSEQ multiplex PCR; TCRdb keeps in-frame clones, though not all of them. This table has approximately 150,000 clones, about four fifths appearing once. Sequenced input: PBMCs or T cells enriched from blood (not recorded which). These TCRs come from a man in his 60s who had recovered from COVID-19. CDR3s include the opening cysteine and the closing phenylalanine or tryptophan. The D gene is left open where the match is weak. Size is omitted from some rows. Given values are once, few, many or a class for expanded clones.

>TRBV18|TRBJ1-5|.|few
CASSPSANMGHPLGPQHF
TGTGCCAGCTCACCCTCCGCCAATATGGGACATCCATTGGGGCCCCAGCATTTT
>TRBV4-2|TRBJ2-7|.|.
CASSQFLTGTHYEQYF
TGTGCCAGCAGCCAGTTTCTTACCGGGACTCACTACGAGCAGTACTTC
>TRBV5-1|TRBJ2-2|.|many
CASSSPSGTGELFF
TGCGCCAGCAGCTCCCCCAGCGGTACCGGGGAGCTGTTTTTT
>TRBV7-9|TRBJ2-5|TRBD1|.
CASSLEQGHLQETQYF
TGTGCCAGCAGCTTAGAACAGGGGCATCTACAAGAGACCCAGTACTTC
>TRBV20-1|TRBJ1-1|.|.
CSARDSREAFF
TGCAGTGCTAGAGATTCTAGAGAAGCTTTCTTT
>TRBV7-8|TRBJ1-2|TRBD1|.
CASSLRTGGRYGYTF
TGTGCCAGCAGCCTTCGGACAGGGGGCCGTTATGGCTACACCTTC
>TRBV5-5|TRBJ2-3|TRBD2|.
CASSLVAGGLDTQYF
TGTGCCAGCAGCCTTGTAGCGGGGGGCCTAGATACGCAGTATTTT
>TRBV5-4|TRBJ1-6|TRBD1|.
CASSSGQTNSPLHF
TGTGCCAGCAGCTCGGGACAGACTAATTCACCCCTCCACTTT
>TRBV11-1|TRBJ2-1|.|.
CASSLSKEQFF
TGTGCCAGCAGCTTATCCAAAGAGCAGTTCTTC
>TRBV5-1|TRBJ2-7|.|.
CASSLDNYEQYF
TGCGCCAGCAGCCTGGACAACTACGAGCAGTACTTC
>TRBV6-5|TRBJ2-3|TRBD2|.
CASTRGGTSTDTQYF
TGTGCCAGCACACGCGGGGGAACTAGCACAGATACGCAGTATTTT
>TRBV5-8|TRBJ2-6|.|.
CASISWGQAPSTGANVLTF
TGTGCCAGCATCTCTTGGGGACAAGCGCCATCGACTGGGGCCAACGTCCTGACTTTC
>TRBV19|TRBJ2-2|TRBD1|.
CASSAGTGGGELFF
TGTGCCAGTAGCGCCGGGACAGGAGGCGGGGAGCTGTTTTTT
>TRBV3-1/TRBV3-2|TRBJ2-7|.|.
CASSQDSGPLSYEQYF
TGTGCCAGCAGCCAAGATTCCGGTCCCCTCTCCTACGAGCAGTACTTC
>TRBV6-5|TRBJ2-1|TRBD2|.
CATGTSGGNEQFF
TGTGCCACCGGGACTAGCGGGGGGAATGAGCAGTTCTTC
>TRBV5-6|TRBJ2-4|.|.
CASSLGQFIAGIQYF
TGTGCCAGCAGCTTGGGGCAGTTCATAGCCGGCATTCAGTACTTC
>TRBV11-2|TRBJ2-1|TRBD2|.
CASSATSGGPSYNEQFF
TGTGCCAGCAGCGCAACTAGCGGGGGGCCCTCCTACAATGAGCAGTTCTTC
>TRBV24-1|TRBJ2-1|TRBD1|.
CATSLSTGDYNEQFF
TGTGCCACCAGTCTAAGCACAGGGGATTACAATGAGCAGTTCTTC
>TRBV5-4|TRBJ2-1|.|.
CASNPGRDSPYNEQFF
TGTGCCAGCAACCCAGGTCGGGACTCCCCCTACAATGAGCAGTTCTTC
>TRBV30|TRBJ1-1|.|.
CAWAPGGFAEAFF
TGTGCCTGGGCCCCCGGGGGGTTCGCTGAAGCTTTCTTT
>TRBV7-2|TRBJ2-7|TRBD1|.
CASSLASGQGIYEQYF
TGTGCCAGCAGCTTAGCGTCTGGACAGGGGATCTACGAGCAGTACTTC
>TRBV5-8|TRBJ2-7|TRBD1|few
CASSLLGTEAYEQYF
TGTGCCAGCAGCTTGTTAGGGACAGAAGCCTACGAGCAGTACTTC
>TRBV4-1|TRBJ2-3|.|.
CASSPTGNTDTQYF
TGCGCCAGCAGCCCCACAGGAAACACAGATACGCAGTATTTT
>TRBV27|TRBJ2-2|TRBD2|medium-sized
CASTEKASGMGTGELFF
TGTGCCAGCACAGAGAAAGCTAGCGGTATGGGGACCGGGGAGCTGTTTTTT
>TRBV5-1|TRBJ2-5|TRBD2|.
CASSLFGLAGEEETQYF
TGCGCCAGCAGCTTGTTCGGACTAGCGGGAGAGGAAGAGACCCAGTACTTC
>TRBV23-1|TRBJ2-3|TRBD1|.
CASSRGDRGTDTQYF
TGCGCCAGCAGTCGGGGGGACAGGGGGACAGATACGCAGTATTTT
>TRBV2|TRBJ2-3|.|.
CASSEQALMGDTQYF
TGTGCCAGCAGTGAACAGGCCCTCATGGGAGATACGCAGTATTTT
>TRBV9|TRBJ2-2|TRBD1|.
CASSDRGHTGELFF
TGTGCCAGCAGCGACAGGGGTCACACCGGGGAGCTGTTTTTT
>TRBV18|TRBJ1-2|.|.
CASSHRENYGYTF
TGTGCCAGCTCACACAGGGAAAACTATGGCTACACCTTC
>TRBV29-1|TRBJ2-1|TRBD1|.
CSAHFQDRGNEQFF
TGCAGCGCCCACTTCCAGGACAGGGGAAATGAGCAGTTCTTC
>TRBV6-2/TRBV6-3|TRBJ2-1|.|.
CASSYEDYRNEQFF
TGTGCCAGCAGTTACGAGGATTACCGCAATGAGCAGTTCTTC
>TRBV2|TRBJ1-2|.|.
CASSEARGTNYGYTF
TGTGCCAGCAGTGAAGCGCGGGGCACTAACTATGGCTACACCTTC
>TRBV27|TRBJ2-1|TRBD2|.
CASISVPGLAGGGSYNEQFF
TGTGCCAGCATCTCAGTGCCGGGACTAGCGGGAGGGGGATCCTACAATGAGCAGTTCTTC
>TRBV27|TRBJ1-4|.|.
CASSLQGQANEKLFF
TGTGCCAGCAGTTTGCAGGGGCAGGCTAATGAAAAACTGTTTTTT
>TRBV9|TRBJ1-3|.|.
CASSGSPGGSHSGNTIYF
TGTGCCAGCAGCGGCTCCCCTGGGGGCAGCCACTCTGGAAACACCATATATTTT
>TRBV6-1|TRBJ2-2|TRBD1|.
CASSVQDRGPYTGELFF
TGTGCCAGCAGTGTTCAAGACAGGGGCCCATACACCGGGGAGCTGTTTTTT
>TRBV6-5|TRBJ1-1|.|.
CASSPQGLNTEAFF
TGTGCCAGCAGTCCTCAGGGGTTGAACACTGAAGCTTTCTTT
>TRBV12-5|TRBJ2-1|TRBD1|.
CASGLTGDEQFF
TGTGCTAGTGGTTTGACAGGGGATGAGCAGTTCTTC
>TRBV5-4|TRBJ2-5|TRBD1|once
CASSLATGEETQYF
TGTGCCAGCAGCTTGGCGACAGGGGAAGAGACCCAGTACTTC
>TRBV28|TRBJ2-2|TRBD2|.
CASSETLAGGPGELFF
TGTGCCAGCAGTGAAACCCTAGCGGGGGGACCCGGGGAGCTGTTTTTT
>TRBV6-2/TRBV6-3|TRBJ1-5|.|few
CASSSSAAASRPQHF
TGTGCCAGCAGTTCATCAGCGGCCGCTTCTAGGCCCCAGCATTTT
>TRBV5-1|TRBJ1-1|.|once
CASSLGRTRNTEAFF
TGCGCCAGCAGCTTGGGGAGGACGAGGAACACTGAAGCTTTCTTT
>TRBV6-5|TRBJ1-2|TRBD1|.
CASRKQGGRGYTF
TGTGCCAGCAGGAAACAGGGGGGTAGGGGCTACACCTTC
>TRBV7-6|TRBJ2-3|.|.
CASSLVSEGTDTQYF
TGTGCCAGCAGCTTGGTGTCGGAGGGCACAGATACGCAGTATTTT
>TRBV5-1|TRBJ1-1|TRBD1|.
CASSGTGLNTEAFF
TGCGCCAGCAGCGGGACAGGATTGAACACTGAAGCTTTCTTT
>TRBV9|TRBJ1-6|TRBD1|.
CASSPGQGISPLHF
TGTGCCAGCAGTCCGGGACAGGGAATTTCACCCCTCCACTTT
>TRBV24-1|TRBJ1-1|TRBD1|.
CATSDSNRTGWNTEAFF
TGTGCCACCAGTGACTCAAATCGGACAGGATGGAACACTGAAGCTTTCTTT
>TRBV7-6|TRBJ2-1|TRBD1|few
CASSLGLGQGARNEQFF
TGTGCCAGCAGCTTAGGTCTGGGACAGGGGGCGAGGAATGAGCAGTTCTTC